This T cell receptor (beta chain) originates from a study of T-cell reconstitution after alpha-beta-depleted transplantation in children. General study points: Newly produced T cells mostly provided counts and TCRbeta diversity after one year, as hyperexpanded clones declined. As was reported, about two months after transplant, alpha-beta T cells came from several hundred expanded graft clones.

Preparation of the TCRbeta library involved a method that used unique molecular identifiers. TCRdb re-called the PCR reads with MiXCR, one entry per CDR3 protein. The table has hundreds of thousands of distinct CDR3 sequences, roughly 17% seen once; the top ten hold under 30%. This clonotype was counted many times. Its antigen is not identified. Trimming removed 5 bases from V and 1 base from J; junction bases left unmatched: 12. CDR1 is SGHTS and CDR2 is YDEGEE in the germline V gene. CDR3 length: 17 residues. The chain couples TRBV5-8 to TRBJ2-5; 9 positions agree with TRBD2. The TCR was taken from a boy younger than two who had a stem cell transplant for Wiskott-Aldrich syndrome, so the T cells may come from the graft donor. The sample was PBMCs, mostly from graft donor cells, taken 360 days after TCRalphabeta/CD19-depleted stem cell transplant. The CDR3 sequence: CASSFDRLAVGQETQYF. The DNA for the CDR3 is TGTGCCAGCAGTTTTGATCGACTAGCGGTTGGCCAAGAGACCCAGTACTTC. Full variable domain (missing parts from reference TRBV5-8 and TRBJ2-5): EAGVTQSPTHLIKTRGQQATLRCSPISGHTSVYWYQQALGLGLQFLLWYDEGEERNRGNFPPRFSGRQFPNYSSELNVNALELEDSALYLCASSFDRLAVGQETQYFGPGTRLLVL.